A single sample gave rise to the 31 T cell receptor beta chains below, sequenced in a study of breast tumors, draining lymph nodes, adjacent tissues listed by TCRdb under 2016. The library was made by multiplex PCR. Instrument used: Illumina HiSeq 2000. The raw public data were reprocessed by TCRdb itself: fastp quality trimming at Q25, MiXCR clonotype calling, in-frame beta chains only. Identical CDR3 proteins give one entry, which carries the most common genes and DNA. Present in this sample are fewer than 20,000 distinct CDR3 sequences, just under 45% of which were seen just once. Together, the top ten hold roughly 14% of the sample. Source material: tumor-adjacent breast tissue. These receptors originate from a female donor with breast cancer. Some clones in this sample may be carry-over from other donors' samples.

CDR3: CASSLEGLLADTQYF. CDR3 bases: TGTGCCAGCAGCTTAGAAGGGCTACTGGCAGATACGCAGTATTTT. The chain employs TRBV11-3 and TRBJ2-3; D is uncertain. The V end was cut by 0 bases, the J end by 4 bases, with 11 bases between. There are 15 residues in the CDR3. Germline V CDR1 and CDR2: SGHNT, YENEEA.

The V and J genes are TRBV5-4 and TRBJ1-2; the D gene is possibly TRBD1 (5 bases). V lost 2 bases and J lost 11, with 13 bases in between. CDR1 is SGHNT and CDR2 is YYREEE in the germline V gene (reference sequence). This CDR3 has 12 residues. The CDR3 spells CASSLSGTGYTF. The DNA for the CDR3 is TGTGCCAGCAGCTTATCAGGGACTGGTTACACCTTC.

The rearrangement joins TRBV9 to TRBJ1-3; 10 positions agree with TRBD1. CDR1 is SGDLS, CDR2 YYNGEE, per germline. This CDR3 is built from 18 residues. Unmatched junction bases numbered 9, after V lost 3 bases and J lost 0 bases. Here the CDR3 reads CASSGDRGSQYSGNTIYF. The DNA of the CDR3 is TGTGCCAGCAGCGGGGACAGGGGCTCCCAATACTCTGGAAACACCATATATTTT. Full variable domain (rest looked up from reference TRBV9 and TRBJ1-3): DSGVTQTPKHLITATGQRVTLRCSPRSGDLSVYWYQQSLDQGLQFLIQYYNGEERAKGNILERFSAQQFPDLHSELNLSSLELGDSALYFCASSGDRGSQYSGNTIYFGEGSWLTVV.

The CDR3 nucleotides are TGTGCCAGCAGTGCGAGGCTAGCGACGGTCACCGGGGAGCTGTTTTTT. Its translation: CASSARLATVTGELFF. The rearrangement uses TRBV2 and TRBJ2-2; tentative D call: TRBD2 (6 bases). Germline assignment: CDR1 SNHLY and CDR2 FYNNEI. The CDR3 has 16 residues. Trimming cost V 4 bases and J 4 bases, with 16 bases left between them. Looking up the rest from reference TRBV2 and TRBJ2-2 gives the full variable domain: EPEVTQTPSHQVTQMGQEVILRCVPISNHLYFYWYRQILGQKVEFLVSFYNNEISEKSEIFDDQFSVERPDGSNFTLKIRSTKLEDSAMYFCASSARLATVTGELFFGEGSRLTVL.

V gene TRBV5-5 combines with J gene TRBJ2-1; D gene unclear. Trimming took off 4 bases at V and 5 bases at J, with 19 bases between the two ends. Looked up from germline, CDR1 is SGHKS and CDR2 is YYEKEE (reference sequence). CDR3 size: 16 residues. The DNA of the CDR3 is TGTGCCAGCAGCCCCCGTCTCAGTCCCCTTAACAATGAGCAGTTCTTC. Translated: CASSPRLSPLNNEQFF.

This clonotype was recorded at least ten times. V gene TRBV20-1 combines with J gene TRBJ2-1, with TRBD1 as a possible D gene (5 bases). Germline V lookup: CDR1 DFQATT, CDR2 SNEGSKA (reference sequence). Trimming took 4 bases from V and 6 from J, leaving 7 bases between them. The CDR3 is 11 residues long. In nucleotides, the CDR3 is TGCAGTGCTACCACAGGCAATGAGCAGTTCTTC. Protein: CSATTGNEQFF.

This clonotype was counted ten times or more. The CDR3 sequence: CSVQVGSNEKLFF. DNA of the CDR3: TGCAGCGTCCAAGTAGGGTCTAATGAAAAACTGTTTTTT. V usage is TRBV29-1 and J usage is TRBJ1-4, with D uncertain. Germline V gene lookup returns CDR1 SQVTM and CDR2 ANQGSEA. Trimming left V 6 bases short and J 3 bases short, with 11 bases between. The CDR3 totals 13 residues.

The CDR3 protein is CASSPLAAGADTQYF. CDR3 nucleotide sequence: TGTGCCAGCAGCCCCCTAGCGGCGGGGGCAGATACGCAGTATTTT. V and J are TRBV5-8 and TRBJ2-3; 7 bases are shared with TRBD2. Germline assignment: CDR1 SGHTS and CDR2 YDEGEE. V was clipped by 4 bases and J by 4 bases; unmatched bases: 9. The CDR3 length is 15 residues.

As for this clonotype: Just one base apart from a much larger clone, this may be a read error. The genes are TRBV6-6 and TRBJ2-3; no firm D call. Germline-derived CDR1 and CDR2 are MNHNY and SVGAGI (reference sequence). The CDR3 runs to 13 residues. The DNA of the CDR3 is TGTGCCAGCAGTCAGTCCCGTGCAGATACGCAGTGTTTT. Its translation: CASSQSRADTQCF.

This clonotype appeared a few times. The chain carries TRBV7-2 and TRBJ2-1; D is possibly TRBD1 (6 bases). CDR3 length: 13 amino acids. The V end was cut by 7 bases, the J end by 1 base, with 8 bases between. Germline values: CDR1 SGHTA, CDR2 FQGNSA. Written as DNA, the CDR3 is TGTGCCAGCAACGGACAGTCCTACAATGAGCAGTTCTTC. Residues: CASNGQSYNEQFF. The full variable domain, its missing parts supplied by reference TRBV7-2 and TRBJ2-1, is GAGVSQSPSNKVTEKGKDVELRCDPISGHTALYWYRQSLGQGLEFLIYFQGNSAPDKSGLPSDRFSAERTGGSVSTLTIQRTQQEDSAVYLCASNGQSYNEQFFGPGTRLTVL.

In this sample, this clonotype is medium-sized (0.01 to 0.1%). The rearrangement uses TRBV12-3 or TRBV12-4 and TRBJ1-3; D not certain. The germline V and J ends were trimmed by 4 bases and 1 base, with 11 bases remaining between them. CDR3 length: 15 amino acids. As DNA, the CDR3 is TGTGCCAGCAGTTCACATGAGGGTTCTGGAAACACCATATATTTT. Protein sequence: CASSSHEGSGNTIYF.

This clonotype was counted once. This chain joins TRBV7-9 and TRBJ1-2; D is possibly TRBD1 (5 bases). Germline V gene data show CDR1 as SEHNR and CDR2 as FQNEAQ (reference sequence). This CDR3 spans 15 amino acids. V lost 2 bases to trimming and J lost 8 bases, with 18 bases between them. The CDR3 loop is CASSLKEGYPSGYTF. The CDR3 region has the DNA TGTGCCAGCAGCTTAAAAGAGGGGTACCCCTCCGGCTACACCTTC.

The V call is TRBV7-9, the J call TRBJ2-1; 10 nucleotides agree with TRBD2. The CDR3 covers 13 residues. V lost 6 bases and J lost 7; bases outside the gene matches: 3. Germline CDR1 reads SEHNR; CDR2 reads FQNEAQ (reference sequence). The CDR3 region is CASRSTSGNEQFF. As DNA, the CDR3 is TGTGCCAGCAGGTCGACTAGCGGGAATGAGCAGTTCTTC.

The chain is built from TRBV19 and TRBJ1-2; D unclear. CDR3 length: 11 amino acids. Germline V gene data show CDR1 as LNHDA and CDR2 as SQIVND (reference sequence). V was cut by 5 bases and J by 8 bases, with 9 bases left in between. The CDR3 sequence: CASSLGEGYTF. CDR3 bases: TGTGCCAGTAGTTTGGGAGAAGGCTACACCTTC.

This chain links TRBV7-9 with TRBJ1-3; D not certain. The CDR3 contains 13 residues. Germline CDR1 and CDR2: SEHNR and FQNEAQ (reference sequence). V gave up 5 bases and J gave up 4 bases, with 9 bases separating them. The CDR3 sequence is CASSDTTGNTIYF. Written as DNA, the CDR3 is TGTGCCAGCAGCGACACAACCGGAAACACCATATATTTT.

The chain recombines TRBV29-1 with TRBJ2-3; 15 bases fit TRBD2. V shed 6 bases, J shed 4 bases, and the junction held 5 bases outside the gene matches. Germline V gene sequence: CDR1 SQVTM, CDR2 ANQGSEA. CDR3 length: 15 residues. CDR3 DNA: TGCAGCGTAAGGACTAGCGGGGGGGCCGCAGATACGCAGTATTTT. Protein sequence: CSVRTSGGAADTQYF.

By share, this clonotype ranks as medium-sized. The chain couples TRBV11-2 to TRBJ2-5, with 8 bases identical to TRBD2. Germline lookup yields CDR1 SGHAT and CDR2 FQNNGV. The CDR3 loop spans 16 amino acids. V trimming: 5 bases; J trimming: 1 base; junction bases outside the gene matches: 9. CDR3 in amino acids: CASSPGLAPAQETQYF. CDR3 nucleotide sequence: TGTGCCAGCAGCCCTGGACTAGCCCCAGCCCAAGAGACCCAGTACTTC.

In regard to this clonotype: A read error may be the cause here, since a much bigger clone is one base away. The chain uses TRBV10-3 and TRBJ1-1; D unresolved. Germline values: CDR1 ENHRY, CDR2 SYGVKD. There are 13 residues in the CDR3. Trimming took off 2 bases at V and 5 bases at J, with 9 bases between the two ends. CDR3 loop: CAISEESMTEAFF. The CDR3 DNA follows: TGTGCCATCAGTGAGGAATCGATGACTGAAGCTTTCTTT.

In its sample, this clonotype was seen many times. The chain carries TRBV19 and TRBJ2-3; D perhaps matches TRBD2 (7 bases). CDR1 and CDR2 (germline): LNHDA, SQIVND (reference sequence). This CDR3 is 16 amino acids long. V lost 7 bases to trimming and J lost 2 bases, with 19 bases between them. In DNA, the CDR3 is TGTGCCAGTACCCAAGGGGGGGGCCGACTCACAGATACGCAGTATTTT. Its protein product is CASTQGGGRLTDTQYF.

This clonotype was counted ten times or more. V and J are TRBV5-1 and TRBJ2-1; 8 positions match TRBD2. The CDR3 extends over 16 amino acids. The V gene's germline CDR1 is SGHRS and CDR2 YFSETQ. J was trimmed by 5 bases and V by 3 bases; bases with no gene match: 10. The CDR3 region has the DNA TGCGCCAGCAGCTGGGTTCTGAGCGGGGGAGACAATGAGCAGTTCTTC. It specifies CASSWVLSGGDNEQFF.

The chain is built from TRBV4-1 and TRBJ2-5; the match to TRBD2 covers 11 bases. Trimming took 4 bases from V and 5 from J; bases not matched to a gene: 12. This CDR3 is 17 amino acids long. Germline loops: CDR1 MGHRA, CDR2 YSYEKL. In DNA, the CDR3 is TGCGCCAGCAGCCCAACGACTAGCGGGACCGCCGGGGAGACCCAGTACTTC. It codes for CASSPTTSGTAGETQYF.

The gene calls are TRBV4-1 and TRBJ2-1, with 7 nucleotides matching TRBD1. Trimming took 0 bases from V and 7 from J; bases not matched to a gene: 15. This CDR3 is built from 18 residues. Looked up from germline, CDR1 is MGHRA and CDR2 is YSYEKL. CDR3 region: CASSQEYVRGLDRNEQFF. In DNA, the CDR3 is TGCGCCAGCAGCCAAGAATACGTAAGGGGGCTAGACAGAAATGAGCAGTTCTTC.

At least ten counts were recorded for this clonotype. A clone one base away is much larger, so this may be a read error. Because it lacks the conserved phenylalanine or tryptophan at the end, this CDR3 is likely a read error. The chain carries TRBV19 and TRBJ2-5; the match to TRBD2 covers 10 bases. The ends lost 3 bases at V and 4 bases at J; junction bases unmatched: 8. Germline V gene lookup returns CDR1 LNHDA and CDR2 SQIVND (reference sequence). CDR3 length: 16 amino acids. The CDR3 nucleotides are TGTGCCAGTAGTATTCGGGCTAGCGGGGGAGGAGAGACCCAGTACTCC. Protein: CASSIRASGGGETQYS.

This clonotype was counted at least ten times. V and J are TRBV6-1 and TRBJ1-4; no clear D gene. The CDR3 consists of 13 residues. CDR1 and CDR2 (germline): MNHNS, SASEGT. Trimming removed 7 bases from V and 7 bases from J, with 13 bases in between. The CDR3 loop is CASTATRGEKLFF. The DNA of the CDR3 is TGTGCCAGCACCGCTACCCGGGGTGAAAAACTGTTTTTT.

This clonotype rates as medium-sized. The chain couples TRBV6-5 to TRBJ2-7; 7 bases match TRBD1. In germline, CDR1 is MNHEY, CDR2 SVGAGI. The J segment lost 0 bases and the V segment lost 6 bases, leaving 2 bases of the junction unmatched. The CDR3 runs to 13 residues. DNA for the CDR3: TGTGCCAGCAGGAGACAGGGCTCCTACGAGCAGTACTTC. Its translation: CASRRQGSYEQYF.

The chain carries TRBV5-8 and TRBJ2-3; 11 nucleotides agree with TRBD2. CDR1 SGHTS and CDR2 YDEGEE come from the germline V gene. After removal of 6 bases from V and 4 bases from J, the junction contained 10 bases not matched to a gene. The length of the CDR3 is 16 residues. DNA for the CDR3: TGTGCCAGCACCAATCTAGCGGGAGGAGGGGCAGATACGCAGTATTTT. It is translated as CASTNLAGGGADTQYF. The full variable domain, with the rest looked up from reference TRBV5-8 and TRBJ2-3, is EAGVTQSPTHLIKTRGQQATLRCSPISGHTSVYWYQQALGLGLQFLLWYDEGEERNRGNFPPRFSGRQFPNYSSELNVNALELEDSALYLCASTNLAGGGADTQYFGPGTRLTVL.

This clonotype was detected ten times or more. This sequence joins TRBV7-2 and TRBJ1-1; 9 bases agree with TRBD1. This CDR3 spans 16 amino acids. Germline CDR1 SGHTA, CDR2 FQGNSA. V shed 4 bases and J 2 bases; nucleotides not matched to a gene: 8. This CDR3 is CASSYTPGQGNTEAFF. The DNA for the CDR3 is TGTGCCAGCAGCTATACACCGGGACAGGGTAACACTGAAGCTTTCTTT.

The CDR3 loop reads CASRGTSGNYEQYF. Here the CDR3 DNA reads TGTGCCAGCAGGGGGACTAGCGGAAACTACGAGCAGTACTTC. This chain links TRBV2 with TRBJ2-7; 11 bases are shared with TRBD2. This CDR3 has 14 amino acids. Germline assignment: CDR1 SNHLY and CDR2 FYNNEI. V was pared by 6 bases and J by 3 bases, with 4 bases of the junction left unmatched.

This clonotype is medium-sized (0.01 to 0.1%). The chain joins TRBV9 to TRBJ1-2; 9 nucleotides line up with TRBD1. V dropped 0 bases and J dropped 8; count of bases not matched to a gene: 5. The germline V gene has CDR1 SGDLS and CDR2 YYNGEE. The CDR3 is 14 amino acids. The CDR3 sequence: CASSVGQGVLGYTF. For the CDR3, the DNA is TGTGCCAGCAGCGTAGGACAGGGGGTATTGGGCTACACCTTC.

This clonotype appeared many times. The CDR3: CASSPDGQIHYGYTF. DNA of the CDR3: TGCGCCAGCAGCCCGGACGGGCAAATCCACTATGGCTACACCTTC. This sequence joins TRBV5-1 and TRBJ1-2; D remains unclear. V was trimmed by 4 bases and J by 3 bases, leaving 16 bases between them. The V gene's germline CDR1 is SGHRS and CDR2 YFSETQ. This CDR3 spans 15 amino acids.

The chain has TRBV12-3 or TRBV12-4 and TRBJ1-1, with 7 bases matching TRBD1. Trimming took 5 bases from V and 2 from J; bases not matched to a gene: 2. This CDR3 comprises 13 residues. The CDR3 DNA reads TGTGCCAGCAGTCGACAGGGAAACACTGAAGCTTTCTTT. This sequence encodes CASSRQGNTEAFF.